This T cell receptor (beta chain) was recovered during a study of T cell repertoires in cytomegalovirus infection (dated by TCRdb to between 2017 and 2020). Study-level background: Because public TCR beta signatures pointed to carriage of CMV infection together with the matching HLA type, the HLA type of each donor mattered for the analysis.

Results the study describes overall, beyond this receptor: The ex vivo response was dominated by HLA-C-restricted CMV-specific TCR beta clonotypes, and the single most frequent clonotype in two of eight donors was supplied by these HLA-C-restricted clonotypes. Cumulative frequency of public TCR beta family members discriminated carriers of CMV infection plus the relevant HLA type in this cohort and an independent roughly 340-donor cohort.

This clonotype occurred a few times. The antigen it binds to is not known. No much larger clone exists at a distance of one base, and base qualities are not known. Sequencing was performed on an Illumina HiSeq 1500. In-frame beta chains were kept once TCRdb had trimmed the public reads at Q25 with fastp and called clones with MiXCR. Here each entry gathers all rows of one CDR3 protein and keeps the most common genes and DNA. The sample table contains just under 550,000 distinct CDR3 sequences; only one count was recorded for approximately 26% of them. Of the sample, about 13% is held by the ten largest clones. V is clipped by 0 bases and J by 8 bases, and the sequence between their germline boundaries is 12 bases long. Inclusive of the bounding cysteine and phenylalanine, the CDR3 is 14 residues long. Only CDR3 DNA remains: 42 bases, in frame from the first base. CDR1 and CDR2 are drawn from the germline V gene: SGHRS, YFSETQ.

Source material: PBMCs. This clonotype originated in a human donor in good health (CMV status not recorded). Some clones in this sample may be carry-over from other donors' samples. This sequence uses TRBV5-1 and TRBJ1-3, and perhaps TRBD1 as D gene, on 6 matching bases. The bases read TGCGCCAGCAGCTTGGTGGACAGTCGAGACACCATATATTTT. Translated, this gives CASSLVDSRDTIYF.